This T cell receptor beta chain was sequenced during a study of blood T cells in healthy people across ages. General study points: Bulk PBMC profiling left naive and antigen-experienced comparisons inconclusive.

Comment on this clonotype: Its antigen is undetermined.

Deletions cut 4 bases from V and 0 bases from J, with 7 bases between. The germline gives CDR1 SGHTA, CDR2 FQGNSA. The CDR3 is 15 residues long. Using a J-beta primer mix together with a sample-barcoded 5' primer, a second PCR was run for roughly 6 to 12 cycles. Every sample produced at least 2.5 million CDR3-containing paired-end reads. TCRdb passed the 5' RACE reads through MiXCR, listing each CDR3 protein once. The data hold 890,000 or so distinct CDR3 sequences, with around two thirds observed a single time. The chain joins TRBV7-2 to TRBJ2-6; no definite D call. The receptor comes from a man in his thirties or forties in good health. The sample was blood. The CDR3 here is CASSSLSSGANVLTF. CDR3 in DNA: TGTGCCAGCAGCTCACTCAGCTCTGGGGCCAACGTCCTGACTTTC.